A selection of T cell receptor beta chains follows, all from one sample in a study of cytomegalovirus exposure and HLA in healthy donors. The data were produced by immunoSEQ multiplex PCR, yet TCRdb's version contains in-frame clones alone and is incomplete. The sample has over 110,000 clones; approximately 80% are singletons. The source material was PBMCs. These receptor sequences come from a male donor in good health and CMV-seronegative. CDR3s include the opening cysteine and the closing phenylalanine or tryptophan. The D gene is left open where the match is weak. Size is stated for part of the rows, as once, few or many counts, or as a class when the clone is expanded.

V gene: TRBV6-5
J gene: TRBJ2-2
clone size: NA
D gene: TRBD2
CDR3 protein: CASSFSGTAGELFF
CDR3 DNA: TGTGCCAGCAGTTTTAGCGGGACGGCCGGGGAGCTGTTTTTT

V gene: TRBV7-9
J gene: TRBJ2-3
clone size: few
D gene: NA
CDR3 protein: CASSFPSTDTQYF
CDR3 DNA: TGTGCCAGCAGCTTCCCTAGCACAGATACGCAGTATTTT

V gene: TRBV18
J gene: TRBJ2-7
clone size: NA
D gene: NA
CDR3 protein: CASSLRTDFYEQYF
CDR3 DNA: TGTGCCAGCTCACTCCGGACGGACTTCTACGAGCAGTACTTC

V gene: TRBV5-1
J gene: TRBJ2-3
clone size: once
D gene: TRBD2
CDR3 protein: CASSTSGTSGYTDTQYF
CDR3 DNA: TGCGCCAGCAGCACTTCCGGGACTAGCGGATACACAGATACGCAGTATTTT

V gene: TRBV4-2
J gene: TRBJ2-7
clone size: few
D gene: NA
CDR3 protein: CASSQLFGPTSSYEQYF
CDR3 DNA: TGTGCCAGCAGCCAACTCTTCGGACCCACTAGCTCCTACGAGCAGTACTTC

V gene: TRBV9
J gene: TRBJ1-6
clone size: NA
D gene: NA
CDR3 protein: CASSVGLGARGNSPLHF
CDR3 DNA: TGTGCCAGCAGCGTAGGTCTGGGGGCGAGGGGGAATTCACCCCTCCACTTT

V gene: TRBV7-9
J gene: TRBJ2-7
clone size: NA
D gene: TRBD1
CDR3 protein: CASSVGQVRGNYEQYF
CDR3 DNA: TGTGCCAGCAGCGTGGGACAGGTTAGAGGGAACTACGAGCAGTACTTC

V gene: TRBV7-6
J gene: TRBJ2-3
clone size: NA
D gene: NA
CDR3 protein: CASSPPSGSTDTQYF
CDR3 DNA: TGTGCCAGCAGCCCGCCATCGGGTAGCACAGATACGCAGTATTTT

V gene: TRBV27
J gene: TRBJ2-7
clone size: NA
D gene: TRBD1
CDR3 protein: CASSPLTGGENEQYF
CDR3 DNA: TGTGCCAGCAGTCCACTGACAGGGGGTGAGAACGAGCAGTACTTC

V gene: TRBV6-6
J gene: TRBJ2-7
clone size: NA
D gene: TRBD2
CDR3 protein: CASSYRAGGPRYEQYF
CDR3 DNA: TGTGCCAGCAGTTACAGGGCGGGAGGGCCTCGTTACGAGCAGTACTTC

V gene: TRBV30
J gene: TRBJ1-5
clone size: few
D gene: TRBD1
CDR3 protein: CAWSAGTGGQHF
CDR3 DNA: TGTGCCTGGAGCGCTGGGACAGGAGGCCAGCATTTT

V gene: TRBV7-8
J gene: TRBJ2-1
clone size: NA
D gene: NA
CDR3 protein: CASSLAGASGSNEQFF
CDR3 DNA: TGTGCCAGCAGCTTAGCGGGGGCTAGCGGCAGCAATGAGCAGTTCTTC

V gene: TRBV15
J gene: TRBJ2-7
clone size: NA
D gene: TRBD2
CDR3 protein: CATSRIAGGVDEQYF
CDR3 DNA: TGTGCCACCAGCAGGATAGCGGGAGGGGTAGACGAGCAGTACTTC

V gene: TRBV13
J gene: TRBJ2-3
clone size: NA
D gene: TRBD2
CDR3 protein: CASSLESLASTDTQYF
CDR3 DNA: TGTGCCAGCAGCTTAGAATCACTAGCGAGCACAGATACGCAGTATTTT

V gene: TRBV9
J gene: TRBJ2-2
clone size: once
D gene: NA
CDR3 protein: CASRHSTGELFF
CDR3 DNA: TGTGCCAGCAGACACAGCACCGGGGAGCTGTTTTTT

V gene: TRBV19
J gene: TRBJ1-2
clone size: NA
D gene: TRBD1
CDR3 protein: CASSSGTGVGYTF
CDR3 DNA: TGTGCCAGTAGCTCCGGGACAGGGGTTGGCTACACCTTC

V gene: TRBV11-2
J gene: TRBJ2-3
clone size: NA
D gene: NA
CDR3 protein: CASSSRDTPRGDTQYF
CDR3 DNA: TGTGCCAGCAGCTCCCGGGACACCCCTCGTGGAGATACGCAGTATTTT

V gene: TRBV7-2
J gene: TRBJ1-1
clone size: once
D gene: NA
CDR3 protein: CASSPWEGRVTEAFF
CDR3 DNA: TGTGCCAGCAGCCCTTGGGAGGGACGAGTCACTGAAGCTTTCTTT

V gene: TRBV5-6
J gene: TRBJ2-7
clone size: NA
D gene: TRBD2
CDR3 protein: CASSLVAGETYEQYF
CDR3 DNA: TGTGCCAGCAGCTTGGTGGCGGGAGAGACCTACGAGCAGTACTTC

V gene: TRBV30
J gene: TRBJ2-3
clone size: NA
D gene: TRBD2
CDR3 protein: CAWAEGGSSTDTQYF
CDR3 DNA: TGTGCCTGGGCGGAGGGAGGGTCTAGCACAGATACGCAGTATTTT

V gene: TRBV6-1
J gene: TRBJ2-1
clone size: once
D gene: NA
CDR3 protein: CASSERGPSSYNEQFF
CDR3 DNA: TGTGCCAGCAGTGAACGGGGTCCCAGCTCCTACAATGAGCAGTTCTTC

V gene: TRBV11-2
J gene: TRBJ2-7
clone size: NA
D gene: TRBD2
CDR3 protein: CASSRSRTSGAPQYF
CDR3 DNA: TGTGCCAGCAGCCGCTCGCGGACTAGCGGGGCCCCCCAGTACTTC

V gene: TRBV19
J gene: TRBJ2-1
clone size: NA
D gene: NA
CDR3 protein: CASSISPAPTDHNEQFF
CDR3 DNA: TGTGCCAGTAGTATATCTCCGGCCCCGACAGACCACAATGAGCAGTTCTTC

V gene: TRBV7-9
J gene: TRBJ2-3
clone size: NA
D gene: TRBD2
CDR3 protein: CASSLGREVQDTQYF
CDR3 DNA: TGTGCCAGCAGCTTGGGGCGGGAGGTTCAAGATACGCAGTATTTT

V gene: TRBV11-3
J gene: TRBJ2-7
clone size: few
D gene: TRBD2
CDR3 protein: CASSLGGTSGRRWGYEQYF
CDR3 DNA: TGTGCCAGCAGCTTAGGGGGGACTAGCGGGAGGCGATGGGGCTACGAGCAGTACTTC

V gene: TRBV6-5
J gene: TRBJ2-5
clone size: NA
D gene: NA
CDR3 protein: CASSPRDQETQYF
CDR3 DNA: TGTGCCAGCAGTCCCCGGGATCAAGAGACCCAGTACTTC

V gene: TRBV7-2
J gene: TRBJ2-1
clone size: NA
D gene: NA
CDR3 protein: CASTKLLARNEQFF
CDR3 DNA: TGTGCCAGCACCAAACTTCTAGCGCGCAATGAGCAGTTCTTC

V gene: TRBV15
J gene: TRBJ2-5
clone size: NA
D gene: NA
CDR3 protein: CATSASSGYQETQYF
CDR3 DNA: TGTGCCACCAGCGCCTCATCGGGGTACCAAGAGACCCAGTACTTC

V gene: TRBV7-9
J gene: TRBJ1-1
clone size: NA
D gene: TRBD1
CDR3 protein: CASSGTDSGNTEAFF
CDR3 DNA: TGTGCCAGCAGCGGGACAGACTCCGGGAACACTGAAGCTTTCTTT

V gene: TRBV7-2
J gene: TRBJ1-1
clone size: NA
D gene: TRBD1
CDR3 protein: CASSQDRGNTEAFF
CDR3 DNA: TGTGCCAGCAGTCAGGACAGGGGGAACACTGAAGCTTTCTTT

V gene: TRBV14
J gene: TRBJ2-7
clone size: NA
D gene: NA
CDR3 protein: CASARARSYEQYF
CDR3 DNA: TGTGCCAGCGCCAGGGCCAGGTCCTACGAGCAGTACTTC

V gene: TRBV29-1
J gene: TRBJ1-3
clone size: NA
D gene: NA
CDR3 protein: CSVAAGNTIYF
CDR3 DNA: TGCAGCGTTGCAGCTGGAAACACCATATATTTT

V gene: TRBV14
J gene: TRBJ2-7
clone size: NA
D gene: NA
CDR3 protein: CASSQGGGMAYEQYF
CDR3 DNA: TGTGCCAGCAGCCAAGGGGGCGGGATGGCCTACGAGCAGTACTTC

V gene: TRBV7-8
J gene: TRBJ2-5
clone size: NA
D gene: NA
CDR3 protein: CASSLRGLQETQYF
CDR3 DNA: TGTGCCAGCAGCTTAAGGGGGTTGCAAGAGACCCAGTACTTC

V gene: TRBV28
J gene: TRBJ1-1
clone size: NA
D gene: NA
CDR3 protein: CASSLKRAARGDTEAFF
CDR3 DNA: TGTGCCAGCAGTTTAAAGAGGGCCGCCCGGGGGGACACTGAAGCTTTCTTT

V gene: TRBV28
J gene: TRBJ2-7
clone size: NA
D gene: TRBD1
CDR3 protein: CASSAGGTGGKHEQYF
CDR3 DNA: TGTGCCAGCAGTGCGGGGGGGACAGGGGGCAAGCACGAGCAGTACTTC

V gene: TRBV15
J gene: TRBJ2-5
clone size: NA
D gene: NA
CDR3 protein: CATSRVVLRETQYF
CDR3 DNA: TGTGCCACCAGCAGAGTGGTGCTCAGGGAGACCCAGTACTTC